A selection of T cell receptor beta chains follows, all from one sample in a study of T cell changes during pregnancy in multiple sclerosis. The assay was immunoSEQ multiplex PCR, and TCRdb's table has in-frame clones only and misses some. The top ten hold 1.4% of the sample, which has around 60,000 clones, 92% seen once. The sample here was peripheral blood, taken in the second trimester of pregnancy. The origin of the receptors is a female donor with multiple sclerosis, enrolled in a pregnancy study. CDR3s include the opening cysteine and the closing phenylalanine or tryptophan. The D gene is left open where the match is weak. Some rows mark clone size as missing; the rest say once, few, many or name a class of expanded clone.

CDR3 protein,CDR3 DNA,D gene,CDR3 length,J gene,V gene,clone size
CAIRPLAGFGEQYF,TGTGCCATCAGGCCACTAGCGGGATTTGGTGAGCAGTACTTC,TRBD2,14,TRBJ2-7,TRBV10-3,few
CASRILSLYGYTF,TGTGCCAGCAGGATCTTGAGCCTCTATGGCTACACCTTC,.,13,TRBJ1-2,TRBV7-9,.
CASSYQIATDTQYF,TGTGCCAGCAGTTATCAAATAGCCACAGATACGCAGTATTTT,.,14,TRBJ2-3,TRBV6-5,.
CASSWDREANIQYF,TGTGCCAGCAGTTGGGACAGGGAAGCGAACATTCAGTACTTC,TRBD1,14,TRBJ2-4,TRBV6-5,.
CASSFYNQPQHF,TGTGCCAGCAGTTTTTATAATCAGCCCCAGCATTTT,.,12,TRBJ1-5,TRBV7-3,.
CASSLGQGAQPQHF,TGCGCCAGCAGCTTGGGACAGGGGGCCCAGCCCCAGCATTTT,TRBD1,14,TRBJ1-5,TRBV5-1,.
CASTRHWQGGNYGYTF,TGTGCCAGCACCCGACATTGGCAGGGGGGTAACTATGGCTACACCTTC,TRBD1,16,TRBJ1-2,TRBV7-9,few
CASSLWISGNEQYF,TGTGCCAGCAGTTTATGGATTAGCGGCAACGAGCAGTACTTC,.,14,TRBJ2-7,TRBV27,.
CASSPGQTRAKNIQYF,TGTGCCAGCAGTCCCGGACAGACAAGAGCCAAAAACATTCAGTACTTC,.,16,TRBJ2-4,TRBV28,.
CASSLGRGALETQYF,TGTGCCAGCAGCTTAGGACGGGGGGCGCTAGAGACCCAGTACTTC,.,15,TRBJ2-5,TRBV11-2,.
CSVEDLRESEKLFF,TGCAGCGTTGAAGATCTTAGGGAGTCTGAAAAACTGTTTTTT,.,14,TRBJ1-4,TRBV29-1,.
CASSLSYRTNDNEQFF,TGTGCCAGCAGCTTAAGTTATCGGACAAATGACAATGAGCAGTTCTTC,.,16,TRBJ2-1,TRBV7-2,.
CASSQGLGADTQYF,TGCGCCAGCAGCCAAGGACTTGGCGCAGATACGCAGTATTTT,.,14,TRBJ2-3,TRBV4-3,.
CASSSRVYHEQFF,TGTGCCAGCAGTTCCCGGGTGTACCATGAGCAGTTCTTC,.,13,TRBJ2-1,TRBV6-5,.